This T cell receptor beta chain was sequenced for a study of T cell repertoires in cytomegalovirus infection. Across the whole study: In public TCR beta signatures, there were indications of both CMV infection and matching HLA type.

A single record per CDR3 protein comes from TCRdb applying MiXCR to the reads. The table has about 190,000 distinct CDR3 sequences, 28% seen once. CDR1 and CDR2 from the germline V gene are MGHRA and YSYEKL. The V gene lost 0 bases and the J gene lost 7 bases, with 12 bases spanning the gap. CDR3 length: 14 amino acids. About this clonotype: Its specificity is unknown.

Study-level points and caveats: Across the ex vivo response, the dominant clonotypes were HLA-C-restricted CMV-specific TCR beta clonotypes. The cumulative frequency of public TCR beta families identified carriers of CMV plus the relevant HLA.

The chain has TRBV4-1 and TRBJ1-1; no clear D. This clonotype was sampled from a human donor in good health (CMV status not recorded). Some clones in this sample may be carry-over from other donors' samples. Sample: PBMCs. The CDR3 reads CASSQDLGSGEAFF. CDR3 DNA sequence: TGCGCCAGCAGCCAAGATTTGGGTAGTGGTGAAGCTTTCTTT.